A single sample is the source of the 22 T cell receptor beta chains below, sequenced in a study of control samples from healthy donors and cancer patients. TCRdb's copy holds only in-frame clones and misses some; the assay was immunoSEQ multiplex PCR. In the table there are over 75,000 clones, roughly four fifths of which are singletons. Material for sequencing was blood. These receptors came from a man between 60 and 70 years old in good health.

This CDR3 is CASSPSRGANEAFF. CDR3 DNA: TGTGCCAGCAGCCCCTCCAGGGGGGCGAACGAAGCTTTCTTT. This sequence joins TRBV6-4 and TRBJ1-1; 7 positions match TRBD1. The CDR3 contains 14 residues. V was clipped by 6 bases and J by 8 bases; unmatched bases: 12. Germline V CDR1 and CDR2: MRHNA, SNTAGT.

CDR3 region: CASSFWPSGSWTYEQYF. The DNA for the CDR3 is TGTGCCAGCAGTTTTTGGCCTAGCGGGAGTTGGACCTACGAGCAGTACTTC. The chain employs TRBV28 and TRBJ2-7; 10 nucleotides match TRBD2. V gave up 3 bases and J gave up 2 bases; unmatched junction bases: 10. This CDR3 comprises 17 residues. The germline V gene encodes CDR1 MDHEN and CDR2 SYDVKM.

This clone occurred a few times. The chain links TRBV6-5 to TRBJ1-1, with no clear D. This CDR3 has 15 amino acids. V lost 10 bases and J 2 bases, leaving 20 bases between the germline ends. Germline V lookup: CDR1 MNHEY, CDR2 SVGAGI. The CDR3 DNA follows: TGTGCCACCACCGAAGGTCGCTTCTCTAACACTGAAGCTTTCTTT. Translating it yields CATTEGRFSNTEAFF.

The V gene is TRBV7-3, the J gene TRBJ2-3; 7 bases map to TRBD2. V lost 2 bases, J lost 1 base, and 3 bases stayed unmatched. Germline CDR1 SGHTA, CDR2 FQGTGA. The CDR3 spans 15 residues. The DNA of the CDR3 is TGTGCCAGCAGCTTATTGGGAGGGGGCACAGATACGCAGTATTTT. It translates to CASSLLGGGTDTQYF.

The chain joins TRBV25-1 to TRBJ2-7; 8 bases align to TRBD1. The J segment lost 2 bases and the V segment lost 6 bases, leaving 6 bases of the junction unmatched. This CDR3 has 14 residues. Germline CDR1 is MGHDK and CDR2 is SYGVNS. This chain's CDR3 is CASRRDRQPYEQYF. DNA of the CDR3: TGTGCCAGCAGGCGGGACAGGCAACCCTACGAGCAGTACTTC.

CDR3 nucleotide sequence: TGTGCCAGCAGCTTATTCGGGACGAGGGGTGAAAAACTGTTTTTT. It yields the protein CASSLFGTRGEKLFF. This sequence joins TRBV7-9 and TRBJ1-4; TRBD1 might be the D (5 bases). Germline V lookup: CDR1 SEHNR, CDR2 FQNEAQ (reference sequence). This CDR3 comprises 15 residues. Trimming removed 2 bases at V and 7 bases at J, with 14 bases between.

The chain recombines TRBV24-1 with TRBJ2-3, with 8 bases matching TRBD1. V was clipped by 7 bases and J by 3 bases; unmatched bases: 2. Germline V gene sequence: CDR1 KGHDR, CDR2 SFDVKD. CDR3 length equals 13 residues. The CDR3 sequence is CATSRQGTDTQYF. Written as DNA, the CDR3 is TGTGCCACCAGCCGACAGGGGACAGATACGCAGTATTTT.

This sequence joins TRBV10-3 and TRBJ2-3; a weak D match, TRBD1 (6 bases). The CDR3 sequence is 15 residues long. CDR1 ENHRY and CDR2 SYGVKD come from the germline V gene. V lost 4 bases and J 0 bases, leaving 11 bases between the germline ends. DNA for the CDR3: TGTGCCATCAGTGGGCCGACAGGTAGCACAGATACGCAGTATTTT. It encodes CAISGPTGSTDTQYF.

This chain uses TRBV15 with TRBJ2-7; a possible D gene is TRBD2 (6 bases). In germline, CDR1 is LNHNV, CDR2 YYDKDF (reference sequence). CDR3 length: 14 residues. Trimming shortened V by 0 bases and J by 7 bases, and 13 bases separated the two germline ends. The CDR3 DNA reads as TGTGCCACCAGCAGAGATCCGGGAGTCTGGGAGCAGTACTTC. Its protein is CATSRDPGVWEQYF.

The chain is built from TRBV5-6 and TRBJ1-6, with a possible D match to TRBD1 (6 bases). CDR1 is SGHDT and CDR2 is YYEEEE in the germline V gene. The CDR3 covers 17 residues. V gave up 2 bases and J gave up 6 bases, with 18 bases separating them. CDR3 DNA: TGTGCCAGCAGCTTCGGGACATCTGTCTTGCCTAATTCACCCCTCCACTTT. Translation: CASSFGTSVLPNSPLHF. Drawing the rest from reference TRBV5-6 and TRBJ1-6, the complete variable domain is DAGVTQSPTHLIKTRGQQVTLRCSPKSGHDTVSWYQQALGQGPQFIFQYYEEEERQRGNFPDRFSGHQFPNYSSELNVNALLLGDSALYLCASSFGTSVLPNSPLHFGNGTRLTVT.

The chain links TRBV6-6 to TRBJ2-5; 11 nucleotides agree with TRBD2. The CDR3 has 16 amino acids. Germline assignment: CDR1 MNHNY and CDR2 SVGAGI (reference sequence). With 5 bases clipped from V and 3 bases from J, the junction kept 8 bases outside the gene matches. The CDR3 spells CASSRPLLAGEETQYF. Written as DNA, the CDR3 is TGTGCCAGCAGTCGACCTTTACTAGCGGGGGAAGAGACCCAGTACTTC.

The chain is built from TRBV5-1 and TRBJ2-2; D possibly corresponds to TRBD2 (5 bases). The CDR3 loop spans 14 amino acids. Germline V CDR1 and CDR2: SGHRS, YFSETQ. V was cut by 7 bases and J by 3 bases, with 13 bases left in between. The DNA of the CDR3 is TGCGCCAGCGGCCCGGAGGCGGACACCGGGGAGCTGTTTTTT. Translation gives CASGPEADTGELFF.

CDR3 nucleotides: TGTGCCAGCAGATCAGAGACCGGGGAAAATGAAAAACTGTTTTTT. Its protein is CASRSETGENEKLFF. The chain carries TRBV2 and TRBJ1-4; D is ambiguous. This CDR3 comprises 15 residues. The germline V gene has CDR1 SNHLY and CDR2 FYNNEI. V dropped 6 bases and J dropped 5 bases, with 16 bases sitting between them.

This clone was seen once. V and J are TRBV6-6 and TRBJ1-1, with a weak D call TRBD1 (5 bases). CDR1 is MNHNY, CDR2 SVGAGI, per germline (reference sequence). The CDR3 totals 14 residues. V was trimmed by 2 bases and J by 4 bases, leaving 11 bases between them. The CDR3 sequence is CASSYMGGSTEAFF. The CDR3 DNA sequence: TGTGCCAGCAGTTACATGGGGGGAAGCACTGAAGCTTTCTTT.

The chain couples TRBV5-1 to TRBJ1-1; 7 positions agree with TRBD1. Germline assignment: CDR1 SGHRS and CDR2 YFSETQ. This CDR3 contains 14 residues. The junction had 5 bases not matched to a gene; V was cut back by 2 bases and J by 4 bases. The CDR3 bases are TGCGCCAGCAGCTTTGGACAGGAGGGCACTGAAGCTTTCTTT. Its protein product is CASSFGQEGTEAFF.

The CDR3 DNA is TGTGCCAGCAGCCAGGGGCCGATTCGGCCCCAGCATTTT. Amino acids: CASSQGPIRPQHF. This sequence joins TRBV12-3 or TRBV12-4 and TRBJ1-5, with TRBD1 as a possible D gene (6 bases). CDR3 length: 13 amino acids. Between the trimmed V and J ends, which lost 6 bases and 9 bases, there was a span of 15 bases.

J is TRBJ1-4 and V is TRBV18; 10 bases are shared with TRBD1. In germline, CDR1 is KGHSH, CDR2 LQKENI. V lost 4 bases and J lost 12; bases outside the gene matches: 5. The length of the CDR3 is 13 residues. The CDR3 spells CASSLGQGRELFF. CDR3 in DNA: TGTGCCAGCTCACTGGGACAGGGGCGAGAACTGTTTTTT.

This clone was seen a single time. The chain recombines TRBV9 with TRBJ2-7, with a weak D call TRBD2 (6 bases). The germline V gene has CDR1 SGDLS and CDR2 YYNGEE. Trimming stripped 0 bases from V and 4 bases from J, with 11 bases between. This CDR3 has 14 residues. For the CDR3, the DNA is TGTGCCAGCAGCGTAGCTAGCGAGGGTTACGAGCAGTACTTC. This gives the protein CASSVASEGYEQYF.

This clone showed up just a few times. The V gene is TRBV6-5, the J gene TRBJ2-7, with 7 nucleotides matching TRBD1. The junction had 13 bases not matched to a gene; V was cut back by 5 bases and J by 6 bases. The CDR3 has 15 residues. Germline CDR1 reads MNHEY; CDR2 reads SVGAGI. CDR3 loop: CASSRFIQGTAEQYF. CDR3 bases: TGTGCCAGCAGTCGTTTTATACAGGGGACGGCCGAGCAGTACTTC.

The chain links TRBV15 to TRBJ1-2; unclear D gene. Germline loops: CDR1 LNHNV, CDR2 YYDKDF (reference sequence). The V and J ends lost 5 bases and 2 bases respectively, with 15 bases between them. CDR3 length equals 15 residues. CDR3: CATSGVDRVNYGYTF. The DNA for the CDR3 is TGTGCCACCAGCGGGGTCGATAGGGTCAACTATGGCTACACCTTC.

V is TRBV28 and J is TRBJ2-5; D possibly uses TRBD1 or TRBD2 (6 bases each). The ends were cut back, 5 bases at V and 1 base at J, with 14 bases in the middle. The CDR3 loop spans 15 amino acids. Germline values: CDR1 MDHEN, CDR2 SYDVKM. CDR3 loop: CASSPRWGAQETQYF. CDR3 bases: TGTGCCAGCAGTCCGCGGTGGGGGGCCCAAGAGACCCAGTACTTC. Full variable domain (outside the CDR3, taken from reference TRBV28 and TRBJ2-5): DVKVTQSSRYLVKRTGEKVFLECVQDMDHENMFWYRQDPGLGLRLIYFSYDVKMKEKGDIPEGYSVSREKKERFSLILESASTNQTSMYLCASSPRWGAQETQYFGPGTRLLVL.

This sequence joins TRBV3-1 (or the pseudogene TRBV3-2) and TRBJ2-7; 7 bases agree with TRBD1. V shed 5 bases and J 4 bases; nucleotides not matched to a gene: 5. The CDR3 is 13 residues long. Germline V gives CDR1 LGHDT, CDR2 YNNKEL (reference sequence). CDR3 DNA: TGTGCCAGCAGCTACGGGGACAGATACGAGCAGTACTTC. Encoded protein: CASSYGDRYEQYF.